The 6 T cell receptor beta chains given below trace back to one sample, sequenced in a study of radiotherapy plus CTLA-4 blockade in lung cancer. The assay was immunoSEQ multiplex PCR, and TCRdb's table has in-frame clones only and misses some. The profile shows about 110,000 clones, more than 75% of them singletons. Sequencing was performed on peripheral blood, taken from a patient treated with radiotherapy plus ipilimumab. These receptors originate from a human donor with non-small cell lung cancer that progressed on radiotherapy plus ipilimumab. Some clones in this sample may be carry-over from other donors' samples.

There are a few counts of this clone. The chain joins TRBV13 to TRBJ2-2; TRBD2 is a possible D gene (6 bases). Trimming removed 3 bases at V and 7 bases at J, with 12 bases between. Germline V gives CDR1 PRHDT, CDR2 FYEKMQ (reference sequence). The CDR3 consists of 14 residues. CDR3 nucleotides: TGTGCCAGCAGCTTGGGACCCGGGGGCGGGGAGCTGTTTTTT. Translation: CASSLGPGGGELFF. Using reference TRBV13 and TRBJ2-2 for the parts outside the CDR3, the full variable domain is AAGVIQSPRHLIKEKRETATLKCYPIPRHDTVYWYQQGPGQDPQFLISFYEKMQSDKGSIPDRFSAQQFSDYHSELNMSSLELGDSALYFCASSLGPGGGELFFGEGSRLTVL.

This chain links TRBV6-1 with TRBJ2-5; the match to TRBD2 covers 11 bases. This CDR3 is 16 amino acids long. Germline CDR1 is MNHNS and CDR2 is SASEGT. The trim removed 2 bases at V and 2 bases at J, leaving 4 bases unmatched. The CDR3: CASSESVAGGQETQYF. CDR3 sequence (DNA): TGTGCCAGCAGTGAATCGGTAGCGGGGGGGCAAGAGACCCAGTACTTC.

This clone was picked up a small number of times. J is TRBJ2-5 and V is TRBV15; D is undetermined. This CDR3 is built from 13 residues. Per germline, CDR1 LNHNV and CDR2 YYDKDF (reference sequence). The ends were cut back, 0 bases at V and 5 bases at J, with 7 bases in the middle. The DNA of the CDR3 is TGTGCCACCAGCAGAGACGGCTCCGAGACCCAGTACTTC. It translates to CATSRDGSETQYF.

This rearrangement joins TRBV7-2 to TRBJ1-2; D might be TRBD1 (5 bases). Germline V gives CDR1 SGHTA, CDR2 FQGNSA. Deletions cut 1 base from V and 6 bases from J, with 15 bases between. This CDR3 has 15 residues. Here the CDR3 DNA reads TGTGCCAGCAGCTTAGTTTCGGGCAGGGAGGATGGCTACACCTTC. Encoded protein: CASSLVSGREDGYTF.

This clone was detected a few times. The chain couples TRBV5-1 to TRBJ1-2; 12 positions agree with TRBD1. The CDR3 sequence is 15 residues long. Germline lookup yields CDR1 SGHRS and CDR2 YFSETQ. V lost 0 bases, J lost 7 bases, and 4 bases stayed unmatched. CDR3 bases: TGCGCCAGCAGCTTGGCGGGACAGGGGGCGAGTGGCTACACCTTC. This sequence encodes CASSLAGQGASGYTF.

Only a few counts were recorded for this clone. V gene TRBV7-6 combines with J gene TRBJ2-5; D is uncertain. Trimming shortened V by 1 base and J by 5 bases, and 2 bases separated the two germline ends. Germline V gives CDR1 SGHVS, CDR2 FNYEAQ. The CDR3 runs 11 residues. This CDR3 is CASSLVETQYF. In DNA, the CDR3 is TGTGCCAGCAGCTTAGTGGAGACCCAGTACTTC.